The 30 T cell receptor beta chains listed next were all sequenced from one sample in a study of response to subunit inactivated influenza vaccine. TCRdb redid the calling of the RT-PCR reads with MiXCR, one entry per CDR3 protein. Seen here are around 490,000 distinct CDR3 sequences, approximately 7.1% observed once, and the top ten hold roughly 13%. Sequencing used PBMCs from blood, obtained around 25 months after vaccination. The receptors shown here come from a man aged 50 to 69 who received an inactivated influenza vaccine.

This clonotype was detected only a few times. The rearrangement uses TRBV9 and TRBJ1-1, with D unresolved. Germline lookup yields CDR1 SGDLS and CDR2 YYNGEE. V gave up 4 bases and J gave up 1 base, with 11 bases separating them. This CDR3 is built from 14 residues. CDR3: CASSPPSSNTEAFF. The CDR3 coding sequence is TGTGCCAGCAGCCCTCCTTCCTCGAACACTGAAGCTTTCTTT.

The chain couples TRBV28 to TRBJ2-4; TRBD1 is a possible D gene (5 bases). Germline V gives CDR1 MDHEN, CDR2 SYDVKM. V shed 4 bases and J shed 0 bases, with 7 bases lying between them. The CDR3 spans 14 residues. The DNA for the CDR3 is TGTGCCAGCAGTTACCAGGGAGCCAAAAACATTCAGTACTTC. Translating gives CASSYQGAKNIQYF.

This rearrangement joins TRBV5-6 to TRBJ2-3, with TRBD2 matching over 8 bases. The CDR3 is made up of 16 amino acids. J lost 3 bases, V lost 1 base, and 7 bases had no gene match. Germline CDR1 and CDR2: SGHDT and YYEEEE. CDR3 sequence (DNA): TGTGCCAGCAGCTTGCGAAGACTAGCGAAAACAGATACGCAGTATTTT. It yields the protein CASSLRRLAKTDTQYF.

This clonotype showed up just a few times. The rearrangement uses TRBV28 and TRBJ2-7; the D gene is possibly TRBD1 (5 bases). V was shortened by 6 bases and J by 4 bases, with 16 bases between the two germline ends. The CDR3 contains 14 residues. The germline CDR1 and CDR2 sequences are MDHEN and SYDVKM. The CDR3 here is CASRNQGPFYEQYF. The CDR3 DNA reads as TGTGCCAGCAGAAACCAGGGCCCATTTTACGAGCAGTACTTC.

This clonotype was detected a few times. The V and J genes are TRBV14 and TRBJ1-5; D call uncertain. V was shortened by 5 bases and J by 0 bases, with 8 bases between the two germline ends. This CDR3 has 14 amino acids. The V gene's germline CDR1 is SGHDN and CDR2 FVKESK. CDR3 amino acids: CASSASNSNQPQHF. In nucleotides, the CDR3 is TGTGCCAGCAGCGCCTCGAATAGCAATCAGCCCCAGCATTTT. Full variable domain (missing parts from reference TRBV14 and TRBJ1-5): EAGVTQFPSHSVIEKGQTVTLRCDPISGHDNLYWYRRVMGKEIKFLLHFVKESKQDESGMPNNRFLAERTGGTYSTLKVQPAELEDSGVYFCASSASNSNQPQHFGDGTRLSIL.

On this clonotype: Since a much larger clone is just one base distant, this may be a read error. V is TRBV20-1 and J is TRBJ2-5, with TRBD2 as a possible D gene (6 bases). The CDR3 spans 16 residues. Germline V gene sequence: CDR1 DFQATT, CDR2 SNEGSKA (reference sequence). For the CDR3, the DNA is TGCTGTGCTAGAGATCCCGGCGGGGAAAATGCGGAGACCCAGTACTTC. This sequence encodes CCARDPGGENAETQYF.

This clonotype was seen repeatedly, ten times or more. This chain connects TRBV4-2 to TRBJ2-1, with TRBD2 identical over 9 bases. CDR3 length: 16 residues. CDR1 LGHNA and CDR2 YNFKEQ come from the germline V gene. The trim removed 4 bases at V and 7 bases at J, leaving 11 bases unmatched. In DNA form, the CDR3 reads TGTGCCAGCAGCCCATCCGGGACTAGCCTCTCAAATGAGCAGTTCTTC. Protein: CASSPSGTSLSNEQFF.

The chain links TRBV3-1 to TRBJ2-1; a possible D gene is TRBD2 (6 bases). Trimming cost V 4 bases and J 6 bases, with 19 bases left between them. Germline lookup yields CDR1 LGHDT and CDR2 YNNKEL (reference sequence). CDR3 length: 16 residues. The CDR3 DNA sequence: TGTGCCAGCAGCCTCTCGACTAGTGGGTTGAGCAATGAGCAGTTCTTC. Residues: CASSLSTSGLSNEQFF.

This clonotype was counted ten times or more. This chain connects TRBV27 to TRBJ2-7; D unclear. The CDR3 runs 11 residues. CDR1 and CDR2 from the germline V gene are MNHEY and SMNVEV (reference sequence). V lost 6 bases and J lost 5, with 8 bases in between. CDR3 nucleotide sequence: TGTGCCAGCAGGAAGAATGACGAGCAGTACTTC. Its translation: CASRKNDEQYF.

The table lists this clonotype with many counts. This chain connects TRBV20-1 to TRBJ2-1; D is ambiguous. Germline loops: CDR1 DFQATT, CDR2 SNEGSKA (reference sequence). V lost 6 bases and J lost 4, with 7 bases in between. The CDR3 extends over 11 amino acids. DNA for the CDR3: TGCAGTGCAAACCTTTACAATGAGCAGTTCTTC. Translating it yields CSANLYNEQFF.

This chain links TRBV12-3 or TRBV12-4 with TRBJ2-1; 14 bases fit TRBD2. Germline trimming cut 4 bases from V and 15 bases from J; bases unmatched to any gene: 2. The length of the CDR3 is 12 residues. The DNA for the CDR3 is TGTGCCAGCAGTTCCGGACTAGCGGGGGGGTTCTTC. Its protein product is CASSSGLAGGFF.

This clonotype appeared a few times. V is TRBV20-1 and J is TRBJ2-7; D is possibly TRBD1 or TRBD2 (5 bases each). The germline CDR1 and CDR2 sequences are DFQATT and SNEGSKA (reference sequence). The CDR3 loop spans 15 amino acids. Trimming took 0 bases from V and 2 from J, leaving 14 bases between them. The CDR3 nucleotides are TGCAGTGCTAGAGATCCGGCAGGGAGTACCTACGAGCAGTACTTC. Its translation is CSARDPAGSTYEQYF.

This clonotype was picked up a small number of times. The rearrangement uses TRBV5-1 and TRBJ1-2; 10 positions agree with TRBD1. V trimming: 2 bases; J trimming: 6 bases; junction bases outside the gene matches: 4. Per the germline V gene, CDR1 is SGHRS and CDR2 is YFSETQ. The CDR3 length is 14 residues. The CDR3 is CASSFSDRGHGYTF. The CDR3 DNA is TGCGCCAGCAGCTTCTCTGACAGGGGGCATGGCTACACCTTC.

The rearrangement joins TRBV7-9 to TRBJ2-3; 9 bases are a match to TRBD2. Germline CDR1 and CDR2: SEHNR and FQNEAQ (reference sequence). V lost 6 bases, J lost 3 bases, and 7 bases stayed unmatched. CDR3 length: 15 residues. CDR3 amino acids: CASRRIAGVTDTQYF. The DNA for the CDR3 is TGTGCCAGCAGACGGATAGCGGGAGTGACAGATACGCAGTATTTT.

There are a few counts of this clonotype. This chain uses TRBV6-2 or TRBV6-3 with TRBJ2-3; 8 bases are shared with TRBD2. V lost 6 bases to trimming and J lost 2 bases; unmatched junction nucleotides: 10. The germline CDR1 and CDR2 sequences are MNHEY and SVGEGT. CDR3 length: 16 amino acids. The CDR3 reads CASSPIAGGPTDTQYF. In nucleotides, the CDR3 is TGTGCCAGCAGCCCCATTGCGGGGGGCCCCACAGATACGCAGTATTTT.

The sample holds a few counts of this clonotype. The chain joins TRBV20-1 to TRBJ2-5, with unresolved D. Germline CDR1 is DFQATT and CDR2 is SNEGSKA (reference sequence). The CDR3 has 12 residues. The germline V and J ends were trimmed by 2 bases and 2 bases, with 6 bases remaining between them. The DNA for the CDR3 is TGCAGTGCTAGAACATATCAAGAGACCCAGTACTTC. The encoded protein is CSARTYQETQYF.

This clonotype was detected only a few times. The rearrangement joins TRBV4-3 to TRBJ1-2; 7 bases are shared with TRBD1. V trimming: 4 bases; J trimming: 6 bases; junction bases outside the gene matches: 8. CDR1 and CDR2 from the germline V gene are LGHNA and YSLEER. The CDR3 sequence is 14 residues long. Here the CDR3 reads CASSPRVQGDGYTF. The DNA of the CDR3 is TGCGCCAGCAGCCCAAGGGTCCAGGGGGATGGCTACACCTTC.

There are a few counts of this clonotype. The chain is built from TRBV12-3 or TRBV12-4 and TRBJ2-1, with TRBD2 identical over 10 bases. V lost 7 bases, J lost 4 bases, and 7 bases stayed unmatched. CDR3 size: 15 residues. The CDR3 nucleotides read TGTGCCAGCACCCTTAGCGGGGGGCGATACAATGAGCAGTTCTTC. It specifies CASTLSGGRYNEQFF.

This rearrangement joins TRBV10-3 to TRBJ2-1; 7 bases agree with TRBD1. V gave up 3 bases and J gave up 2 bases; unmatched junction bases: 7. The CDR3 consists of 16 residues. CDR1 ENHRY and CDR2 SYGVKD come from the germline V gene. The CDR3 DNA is TGTGCCATCAGTGATTTGGGACAGAGTACCTACAATGAGCAGTTCTTC. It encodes CAISDLGQSTYNEQFF.

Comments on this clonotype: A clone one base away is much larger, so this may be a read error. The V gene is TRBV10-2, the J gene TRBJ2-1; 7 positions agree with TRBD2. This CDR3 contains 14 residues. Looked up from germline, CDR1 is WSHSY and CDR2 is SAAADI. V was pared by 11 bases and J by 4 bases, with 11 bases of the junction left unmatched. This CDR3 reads CAGGRDYEYNEQFF. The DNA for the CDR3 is TGCGCCGGCGGCCGGGACTACGAGTACAATGAGCAGTTCTTC.

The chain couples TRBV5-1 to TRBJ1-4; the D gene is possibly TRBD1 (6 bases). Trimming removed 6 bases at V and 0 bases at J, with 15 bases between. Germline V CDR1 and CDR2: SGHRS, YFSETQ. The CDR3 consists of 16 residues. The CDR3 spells CASNLGGLATNEKLFF. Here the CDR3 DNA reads TGCGCCAGCAATCTGGGGGGGCTCGCAACTAATGAAAAACTGTTTTTT. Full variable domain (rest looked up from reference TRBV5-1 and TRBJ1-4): KAGVTQTPRYLIKTRGQQVTLSCSPISGHRSVSWYQQTPGQGLQFLFEYFSETQRNKGNFPGRFSGRQFSNSRSEMNVSTLELGDSALYLCASNLGGLATNEKLFFGSGTQLSVL.

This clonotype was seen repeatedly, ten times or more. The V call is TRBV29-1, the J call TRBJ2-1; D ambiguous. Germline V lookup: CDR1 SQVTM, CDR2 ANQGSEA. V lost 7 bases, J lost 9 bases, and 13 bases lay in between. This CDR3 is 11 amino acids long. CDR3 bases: TGCAGCGCCTATGAGTGGGGTGAGCAGTTCTTC. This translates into CSAYEWGEQFF.

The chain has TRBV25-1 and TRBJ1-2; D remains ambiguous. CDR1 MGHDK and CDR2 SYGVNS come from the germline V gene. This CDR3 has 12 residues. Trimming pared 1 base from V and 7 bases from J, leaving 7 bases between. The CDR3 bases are TGTGCCAGCAGTGAATCTGTCCGTGGCTACACCTTC. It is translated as CASSESVRGYTF.

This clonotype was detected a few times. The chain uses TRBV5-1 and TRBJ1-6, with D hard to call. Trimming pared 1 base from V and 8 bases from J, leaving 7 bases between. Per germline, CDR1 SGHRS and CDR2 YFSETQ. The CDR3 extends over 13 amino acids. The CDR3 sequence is CASSLWGDSPLHF. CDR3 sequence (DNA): TGCGCCAGCAGCTTGTGGGGAGATTCACCCCTCCACTTT.

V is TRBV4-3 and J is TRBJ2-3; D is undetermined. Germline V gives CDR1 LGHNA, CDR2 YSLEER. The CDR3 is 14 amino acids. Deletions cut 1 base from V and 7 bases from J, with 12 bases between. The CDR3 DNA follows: TGCGCCAGCAGCCAAGGTGGGAACCGGCATACGCAGTATTTT. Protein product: CASSQGGNRHTQYF.

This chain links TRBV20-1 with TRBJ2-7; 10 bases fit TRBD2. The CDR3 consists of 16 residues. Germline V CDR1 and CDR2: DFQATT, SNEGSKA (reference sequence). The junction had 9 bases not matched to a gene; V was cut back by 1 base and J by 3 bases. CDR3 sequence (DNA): TGCAGTGCTAGAGCCAGGCTAGCGGGAGCAGGCTACGAGCAGTACTTC. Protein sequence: CSARARLAGAGYEQYF.

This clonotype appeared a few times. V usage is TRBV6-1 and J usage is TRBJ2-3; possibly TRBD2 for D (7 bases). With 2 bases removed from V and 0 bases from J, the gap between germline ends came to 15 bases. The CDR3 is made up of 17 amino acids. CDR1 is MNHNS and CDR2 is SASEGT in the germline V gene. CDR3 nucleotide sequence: TGTGCCAGCAGTGAACTCTCGGGGGGCCCTAGCACAGATACGCAGTATTTT. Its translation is CASSELSGGPSTDTQYF.

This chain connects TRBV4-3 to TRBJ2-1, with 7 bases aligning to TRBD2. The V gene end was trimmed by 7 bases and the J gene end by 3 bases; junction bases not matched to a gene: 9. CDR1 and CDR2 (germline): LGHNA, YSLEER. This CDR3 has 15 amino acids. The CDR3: CASTSQASGYNEQFF. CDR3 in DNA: TGCGCCAGCACCTCTCAGGCTAGCGGCTACAATGAGCAGTTCTTC.

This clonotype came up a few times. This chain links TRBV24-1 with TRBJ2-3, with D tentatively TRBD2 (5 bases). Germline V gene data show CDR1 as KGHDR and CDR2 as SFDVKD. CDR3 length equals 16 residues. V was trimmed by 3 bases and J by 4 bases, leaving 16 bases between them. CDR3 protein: CATSDAGMAEADTQYF. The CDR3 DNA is TGTGCCACCAGTGATGCCGGGATGGCGGAGGCAGATACGCAGTATTTT.

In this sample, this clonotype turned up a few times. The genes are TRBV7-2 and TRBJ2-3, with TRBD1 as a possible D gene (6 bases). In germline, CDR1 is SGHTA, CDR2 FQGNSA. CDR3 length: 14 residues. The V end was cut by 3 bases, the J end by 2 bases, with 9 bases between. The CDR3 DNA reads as TGTGCCAGCAGCTTGGACAGCCCCACAGATACGCAGTATTTT. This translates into CASSLDSPTDTQYF.